These 2 T cell receptor beta chains came from one sample sequenced in a study of blood T cells in healthy people across ages (dated by TCRdb to about 2015). Library preparation used 5' RACE. Data came from an Illumina HiSeq 2500. A second PCR of about 6 to 12 cycles was run with a J-beta primer mix and a sample-barcoded 5' primer. TCRdb reanalyzed the raw reads on its own, using fastp at Q25 for trimming and MiXCR for clone calling, and kept in-frame beta chains. Records with the same CDR3 protein are collapsed into one entry carrying the most frequent genes and DNA. The sample records 890,000 or so distinct CDR3 sequences, about 59% of which are singletons. The ten largest clones represent around a quarter of the sample. The sequencing sample was made of blood. The source is a man aged 30 to 45 in good health.

The genes are TRBV6-2 or TRBV6-3 and TRBJ2-5; 7 bases match TRBD1. Trimming took 7 bases from V and 5 from J; bases not matched to a gene: 10. This CDR3 has 14 residues. Looked up from germline, CDR1 is MNHEY and CDR2 is SVGEGT. The CDR3 here is CASNLQTGLETQYF. CDR3 DNA sequence: TGTGCCAGCAACCTACAGACAGGGCTGGAGACCCAGTACTTC.

This CDR3 is CASSLNLVADTQYF. The CDR3 coding sequence is TGTGCCAGCAGCTTGAATCTAGTCGCAGATACGCAGTATTTT. This sequence joins TRBV7-2 and TRBJ2-3; D not certain. This CDR3 comprises 14 residues. Germline assignment: CDR1 SGHTA and CDR2 FQGNSA. The V end lost 3 bases, the J end lost 4 bases, and 11 bases lay between the germline ends.